Following are 14 T cell receptor beta chains from one sample sequenced in a study of identical twins (dated by TCRdb to 2016 to 2018). Library method: 5' RACE. TCRdb lists the instrument as Illumina HiSeq 2000. TCRdb reran the public reads through fastp at Q25 and MiXCR, keeping productive beta chains. Each CDR3 protein gets just one entry, which takes the most common genes and DNA from the rows behind it. For this sample the table gives 500,000 to 700,000 distinct CDR3 sequences, of which 7% to 7.5% were detected only once. In total, the top ten clones hold around 1.6% of the sample. These same records also appear under a second study, on yellow fever vaccine responses in identical twins.

The sequenced sample consisted of PBMCs. The receptors stem from a woman younger than 35 in good health.

The V call is TRBV20-1, the J call TRBJ1-2; D remains ambiguous. The CDR3 is made up of 15 amino acids. Trimming shortened V by 3 bases and J by 4 bases, and 18 bases separated the two germline ends. The germline V gene encodes CDR1 DFQATT and CDR2 SNEGSKA (reference sequence). In nucleotides, the CDR3 is TGCAGTGCTAGTTTAACCACCCTTCATGTCTATGGCTACACCTTC. Its protein is CSASLTTLHVYGYTF.

The V gene is TRBV20-1, the J gene TRBJ2-5; 7 bases align to TRBD2. The CDR3 consists of 13 residues. Germline V gives CDR1 DFQATT, CDR2 SNEGSKA (reference sequence). J gave up 4 bases and V 8 bases, and 10 bases lay outside the gene matches. This CDR3 reads CSTTREGRETQYF. CDR3 sequence (DNA): TGCAGTACCACGAGGGAGGGTAGAGAGACCCAGTACTTC.

Only a few counts were recorded for this clonotype. This sequence joins TRBV6-5 and TRBJ1-1; no firm D call. The V gene's germline CDR1 is MNHEY and CDR2 SVGAGI. The CDR3 contains 15 residues. V gave up 0 bases and J gave up 0 bases, with 8 bases separating them. The CDR3 loop reads CASSYSAMMNTEAFF. The CDR3 DNA is TGTGCCAGCAGTTACTCGGCAATGATGAACACTGAAGCTTTCTTT.

The chain links TRBV20-1 to TRBJ2-7, with 7 bases lining up with TRBD1. Looked up from germline, CDR1 is DFQATT and CDR2 is SNEGSKA (reference sequence). The CDR3 has 15 amino acids. With 2 bases clipped from V and 3 bases from J, the junction kept 10 bases outside the gene matches. CDR3 DNA sequence: TGCAGTGCTAGAACTGCCCTTTGGGACAGCTACGAGCAGTACGTC. Encoded protein: CSARTALWDSYEQYV.

The rearrangement links TRBV7-9 to TRBJ2-7; TRBD2 matches at 7 bases. Trimming at V came to 6 bases and at J to 8 bases, leaving 13 bases not matched to a gene. In germline, CDR1 is SEHNR, CDR2 FQNEAQ (reference sequence). This CDR3 spans 14 amino acids. As DNA, the CDR3 is TGTGCCAGCAGGTTGGGCGGGGAGGGTTACAAGCAGTACTTC. Translation gives CASRLGGEGYKQYF.

This clonotype was observed a handful of times. The chain is built from TRBV11-2 and TRBJ2-1; 9 positions agree with TRBD2. V was pared by 5 bases and J by 9 bases, with 11 bases of the junction left unmatched. The CDR3 is made up of 15 amino acids. Germline V gene sequence: CDR1 SGHAT, CDR2 FQNNGV. CDR3 protein: CASSHSRGRAGEQFF. The CDR3 coding sequence is TGTGCCAGCAGCCACTCCCGCGGGAGGGCCGGTGAGCAGTTCTTC.

V gene TRBV5-1 combines with J gene TRBJ2-1; D remains ambiguous. Trimming cost V 0 bases and J 4 bases, with 11 bases left between them. The CDR3 sequence is 15 residues long. From germline, CDR1 is SGHRS and CDR2 YFSETQ. DNA of the CDR3: TGCGCCAGCAGCTTGGCCCGGGCAGATTACAATGAGCAGTTCTTC. This gives the protein CASSLARADYNEQFF.

Many counts were recorded for this clonotype. The chain links TRBV4-1 to TRBJ2-2, with 8 bases identical to TRBD1. Losses at the gene ends were 0 bases for V and 8 bases for J; bases not matched to a gene: 17. Germline V lookup: CDR1 MGHRA, CDR2 YSYEKL. The CDR3 length is 19 residues. The CDR3 here is CASSQDRRDRPRVSGELFF. DNA for the CDR3: TGCGCCAGCAGCCAAGATCGCAGGGACAGGCCGAGGGTTTCGGGGGAGCTGTTTTTT.

The chain recombines TRBV27 with TRBJ1-6; D is uncertain. The germline gives CDR1 MNHEY, CDR2 SMNVEV (reference sequence). The CDR3 loop spans 12 amino acids. Trimming shortened V by 3 bases and J by 11 bases, and 8 bases separated the two germline ends. The CDR3 spells CASSFVGTPLHF. The CDR3 DNA sequence: TGTGCCAGCAGTTTCGTTGGTACACCCCTCCACTTT.

The sample holds a few counts of this clonotype. CDR3 DNA: TGTGCCATCAGTGTCCCGTCCGATGAGCAGTTCTTC. It yields the protein CAISVPSDEQFF. This chain links TRBV10-3 with TRBJ2-1; D not resolved. The CDR3 extends over 12 amino acids. In germline, CDR1 is ENHRY, CDR2 SYGVKD. Trimming took 4 bases from V and 8 from J, leaving 9 bases between them.

As regards this clonotype: This may arise from a read error, as a much more abundant clone is one base away. The V call is TRBV20-1, the J call TRBJ2-5; the D is unclear. The CDR3 is made up of 12 amino acids. Looked up from germline, CDR1 is DFQATT and CDR2 is SNEGSKA (reference sequence). Between the trimmed V and J ends, which lost 7 bases and 4 bases, there was a span of 13 bases. CDR3 nucleotides: TGCAGTGGGAATCAGGTGGTAGAGACCCAGTACTTC. Translated, it gives CSGNQVVETQYF.

J is TRBJ2-3 and V is TRBV12-3 or TRBV12-4; D uncertain. Trimming removed 3 bases from V and 5 bases from J, with 12 bases in between. The CDR3 runs to 14 residues. The CDR3 spells CASSFGASLDTQYF. CDR3 bases: TGTGCCAGCAGTTTCGGAGCTTCTTTAGATACGCAGTATTTT.

This clonotype occurred a few times. The chain uses TRBV20-1 and TRBJ2-5, with 10 bases matching TRBD2. The CDR3 loop spans 14 amino acids. V shed 4 bases, J shed 5 bases, and the junction held 7 bases outside the gene matches. In germline, CDR1 is DFQATT, CDR2 SNEGSKA (reference sequence). Here the CDR3 DNA reads TGCAGTGCTACACAGCGGGGGGGCCTGGAGACCCAGTACTTC. It encodes CSATQRGGLETQYF.

In its sample, this clonotype was seen many times. J is TRBJ2-7 and V is TRBV2, with 9 bases that match TRBD1. V shed 5 bases, J shed 1 base, and the junction held 6 bases outside the gene matches. The CDR3 has 15 amino acids. Per germline, CDR1 SNHLY and CDR2 FYNNEI. The CDR3 sequence: CASSLDRGSSYEQYV. The DNA for the CDR3 is TGTGCCAGCAGTCTCGACAGGGGGTCATCCTACGAGCAGTACGTC.